These 32 T cell receptor beta chains originate from one sample sequenced in a study of blood T cell repertoires in COVID-19. The data were produced by immunoSEQ multiplex PCR, yet TCRdb's version contains in-frame clones alone and is incomplete. Altogether around 240,000 clones are present, around 80% being singletons, with the ten largest covering under 2%. Sequences were obtained from peripheral blood. The receptors were gathered from a woman of 80 years or more with acute or convalescent COVID-19.

The V call is TRBV6-5, the J call TRBJ1-2, with D possibly being TRBD1 (5 bases). Trimming took off 5 bases at V and 1 base at J, with 8 bases between the two ends. The CDR3 has 13 amino acids. Germline V gene data show CDR1 as MNHEY and CDR2 as SVGAGI. The CDR3 protein is CASSIGVNYGYTF. Written as DNA, the CDR3 is TGTGCCAGCAGTATAGGGGTTAACTATGGCTACACCTTC.

The chain links TRBV7-6 to TRBJ2-3; D uncertain. The CDR3 is 15 amino acids. Deletions cut 1 base from V and 1 base from J, with 9 bases between. Germline V gene lookup returns CDR1 SGHVS and CDR2 FNYEAQ. The CDR3 DNA reads TGTGCCAGCAGCTTAGATCTGGGCGGCACAGATACGCAGTATTTT. As protein: CASSLDLGGTDTQYF.

V is TRBV6-5 and J is TRBJ1-2; no definite D call. Germline V gene data show CDR1 as MNHEY and CDR2 as SVGAGI. V lost 6 bases and J lost 6, with 17 bases in between. The CDR3 sequence is 14 residues long. The CDR3 nucleotides read TGTGCCAGCAGGGTCGAAGACATCTTCCATGGCTACACCTTC. Translated, it gives CASRVEDIFHGYTF.

The chain has TRBV6-2 or TRBV6-3 and TRBJ2-1; the match to TRBD2 covers 7 bases. The CDR3 contains 17 residues. Trimming took 6 bases from V and 0 from J; bases not matched to a gene: 11. Germline CDR1 is MNHEY and CDR2 is SVGEGT. The CDR3 loop is CASRPWEGGGSYNEQFF. CDR3 DNA: TGTGCCAGCAGACCTTGGGAGGGCGGCGGCTCCTACAATGAGCAGTTCTTC.

Notes on this clone: The identical CDR3 is also encoded by other nucleotide sequences in the sample. CDR3 loop: CASSPGQSNQPQHF. The CDR3 nucleotides are TGTGCCAGCTCCCCCGGACAGAGCAATCAGCCCCAGCATTTT. This chain links TRBV18 with TRBJ1-5, with D possibly being TRBD1 (6 bases). V was clipped by 6 bases and J by 1 base, with 10 bases between them. The CDR3 has 14 residues. In germline, CDR1 is KGHSH, CDR2 LQKENI.

The gene calls are TRBV30 and TRBJ2-7; D remains ambiguous. In germline, CDR1 is GTSNPN, CDR2 SVGIG (reference sequence). With 2 bases removed from V and 3 bases from J, the gap between germline ends came to 5 bases. This CDR3 region has 11 residues. CDR3 sequence: CAWSTGYEQYF. The CDR3 DNA is TGTGCCTGGAGTACGGGCTACGAGCAGTACTTC.

The chain links TRBV28 to TRBJ2-7; TRBD2 matches at 14 bases. The CDR3 loop spans 16 amino acids. Germline V gene data show CDR1 as MDHEN and CDR2 as SYDVKM. The ends lost 0 bases at V and 6 bases at J; junction bases unmatched: 4. The CDR3 DNA reads TGTGCCAGCAGTTTATGGGGGACTAGCGGGAGTCTCGAGCAGTACTTC. Translating gives CASSLWGTSGSLEQYF.

This chain uses TRBV7-2 with TRBJ1-1; D may be TRBD1 (6 bases). The germline CDR1 and CDR2 sequences are SGHTA and FQGNSA. Trimming left V 7 bases short and J 3 bases short, with 15 bases between. The CDR3 is 14 amino acids. The CDR3 sequence: CASTRGRGDTEAFF. The CDR3 DNA is TGTGCCAGCACCCGGGGCAGGGGTGACACTGAAGCTTTCTTT.

The chain employs TRBV28 and TRBJ2-4; 7 nucleotides match TRBD1. This CDR3 is built from 14 residues. V gave up 9 bases and J gave up 0 bases; unmatched junction bases: 5. Germline V gene data show CDR1 as MDHEN and CDR2 as SYDVKM. The CDR3 loop is CASETGVAKNIQYF. The CDR3 DNA follows: TGTGCCAGTGAAACAGGGGTAGCCAAAAACATTCAGTACTTC.

As to this clone: At one boundary the junction diverges from the germline segment, which might be a read error. This sequence joins TRBV7-2 and TRBJ2-3, with 11 bases matching TRBD2. This CDR3 spans 12 amino acids. Per the germline V gene, CDR1 is SGHTA and CDR2 is FQGNSA. The CDR3 nucleotides read TGTGCCAGCAGCCTAGCGGGGGGAACGCAGTATTTT. Translation gives CASSLAGGTQYF.

The V gene is TRBV2, the J gene TRBJ1-4, with TRBD1 as a possible D gene (5 bases). Germline CDR1 and CDR2: SNHLY and FYNNEI. This CDR3 is 14 amino acids long. Trimming left V 5 bases short and J 8 bases short, with 15 bases between. This chain's CDR3 is CASSPGLPAEKLFF. CDR3 nucleotide sequence: TGTGCCAGCAGTCCGGGACTCCCGGCCGAAAAACTGTTTTTT.

The chain recombines TRBV14 with TRBJ2-3; 11 nucleotides match TRBD2. Germline loops: CDR1 SGHDN, CDR2 FVKESK. Trimming at V came to 5 bases and at J to 6 bases, leaving 10 bases not matched to a gene. This CDR3 is built from 16 residues. For the CDR3, the DNA is TGTGCCAGCAGCGTCCTAGCGGGGGGCCTTGCGGATACGCAGTATTTT. This gives the protein CASSVLAGGLADTQYF.

V is TRBV5-1 and J is TRBJ2-1; the D gene is possibly TRBD2 (6 bases). The CDR3 runs 14 residues. Between the trimmed V and J ends, which lost 3 bases and 8 bases, there was a span of 15 bases. Germline-derived CDR1 and CDR2 are SGHRS and YFSETQ. CDR3 DNA sequence: TGCGCCAGCAGCTCTCTAGGGAGGAGAGATGAGCAGTTCTTC. Translated, it gives CASSSLGRRDEQFF.

This CDR3 is CASSRGRGPQDTQYF. For the CDR3, the DNA is TGTGCCAGTAGTAGGGGCAGGGGGCCGCAAGATACGCAGTATTTT. The chain links TRBV19 to TRBJ2-3; 8 bases line up with TRBD1. The CDR3 runs to 15 residues. J was trimmed by 5 bases and V by 4 bases; bases with no gene match: 8. CDR1 and CDR2 (germline): LNHDA, SQIVND (reference sequence).

This clone was observed a single time. The chain has TRBV5-3 and TRBJ2-1; tentative D call: TRBD2 (5 bases). TRBV5-3 counts as an open reading frame of uncertain function. The CDR3 runs 15 residues. The germline V and J ends were trimmed by 2 bases and 0 bases, with 9 bases remaining between them. CDR3 DNA: TGTGCCAGAAGCTTTCGGAGGAGCTCCTACAATGAGCAGTTCTTC. Translated: CARSFRRSSYNEQFF.

The chain has TRBV6-6 and TRBJ2-7; TRBD1 matches 8 bases. The V gene end was trimmed by 5 bases and the J gene end by 1 base; junction bases not matched to a gene: 7. CDR3 size: 15 residues. Germline loops: CDR1 MNHNY, CDR2 SVGAGI (reference sequence). Written as DNA, the CDR3 is TGTGCCAGCAGTGACCGGGACAGGAAATCCTACGAGCAGTACTTC. The encoded protein is CASSDRDRKSYEQYF.

This chain connects TRBV4-1 to TRBJ2-5; weak D call: TRBD1 (5 bases). This CDR3 is built from 15 residues. Looked up from germline, CDR1 is MGHRA and CDR2 is YSYEKL. The V gene lost 3 bases and the J gene lost 2 bases, with 13 bases spanning the gap. The CDR3 DNA reads TGCGCCAGCAGCCACGGGCAGGGTGGGCAAGAGACCCAGTACTTC. This sequence encodes CASSHGQGGQETQYF.

The rearrangement links TRBV5-6 to TRBJ2-2; 9 nucleotides agree with TRBD2. Germline loops: CDR1 SGHDT, CDR2 YYEEEE. Germline trimming cut 2 bases from V and 2 bases from J; bases unmatched to any gene: 10. The CDR3 has 18 residues. The CDR3 DNA is TGTGCCAGCAGCTTAACGGGCGGGAGGGCCCTTAACACCGGGGAGCTGTTTTTT. Protein sequence: CASSLTGGRALNTGELFF.

V usage is TRBV28 and J usage is TRBJ1-2; 8 positions agree with TRBD1. The CDR3 covers 14 residues. From germline, CDR1 is MDHEN and CDR2 SYDVKM. The V gene end was trimmed by 4 bases and the J gene end by 4 bases; junction bases not matched to a gene: 5. CDR3 sequence: CASSSLGQVYGYTF. CDR3 nucleotides: TGTGCCAGCAGTTCATTGGGACAGGTCTATGGCTACACCTTC.

The V and J genes are TRBV6-5 and TRBJ2-1; 8 bases map to TRBD1. J was trimmed by 6 bases and V by 0 bases; bases with no gene match: 7. Germline-derived CDR1 and CDR2 are MNHEY and SVGAGI. This CDR3 comprises 16 residues. The CDR3 loop is CASSYSGTGNLNEQFF. The CDR3 DNA reads as TGTGCCAGCAGTTACTCCGGGACAGGTAACCTCAATGAGCAGTTCTTC.

The rearrangement links TRBV12-3 or TRBV12-4 to TRBJ2-7; no clear D. Trimming took 2 bases from V and 13 from J, leaving 15 bases between them. The CDR3 has 12 amino acids. The DNA of the CDR3 is TGTGCCAGCAGTTTACGAGGTTCCAACCTTTACTTC. This translates into CASSLRGSNLYF.

The J gene is TRBJ1-2, the V gene TRBV6-5; 9 bases are shared with TRBD1. V lost 6 bases, J lost 5 bases, and 1 base stayed unmatched. This CDR3 contains 12 residues. Germline lookup yields CDR1 MNHEY and CDR2 SVGAGI. The CDR3: CASSDRGYGYTF. The CDR3 nucleotides read TGTGCCAGCAGCGACAGGGGGTATGGCTACACCTTC.

This clone was seen only a few times. The CDR3 nucleotides are TGTGCCAGCACCCCGGAGGTCGGGTCCACCTACGAGCAGTACTTC. Its protein is CASTPEVGSTYEQYF. The rearrangement links TRBV27 to TRBJ2-7; TRBD2 is a possible D gene (5 bases). This CDR3 spans 15 amino acids. Trimming cost V 7 bases and J 2 bases, with 18 bases left between them. Germline-derived CDR1 and CDR2 are MNHEY and SMNVEV (reference sequence).

The chain uses TRBV11-2 and TRBJ1-4; D is undetermined. The CDR3 length is 12 residues. Germline V gene sequence: CDR1 SGHAT, CDR2 FQNNGV. V shed 4 bases and J shed 4 bases, with 4 bases lying between them. The CDR3 DNA sequence: TGTGCCAGCAGCTACAATAATGAAAAACTGTTTTTT. Its protein product is CASSYNNEKLFF.

The chain has TRBV6-5 and TRBJ1-3; no reliable D call. The V gene's germline CDR1 is MNHEY and CDR2 SVGAGI. This CDR3 spans 14 amino acids. The V gene lost 6 bases and the J gene lost 0 bases, with 9 bases spanning the gap. The CDR3 protein is CASRQYPSGNTIYF. The CDR3 DNA is TGTGCCAGCAGGCAGTATCCCTCTGGAAACACCATATATTTT.

The chain carries TRBV5-1 and TRBJ2-3; a possible D gene is TRBD1 (5 bases). The CDR3 runs 12 residues. CDR1 SGHRS and CDR2 YFSETQ come from the germline V gene. Trimming removed 4 bases at V and 11 bases at J, with 14 bases between. The CDR3 sequence: CASSADGQQQYF. CDR3 DNA sequence: TGCGCCAGCAGCGCCGACGGACAACAGCAGTATTTT.

The V call is TRBV19, the J call TRBJ2-4; TRBD2 is a possible D gene (5 bases). The CDR3 length is 15 residues. CDR1 LNHDA and CDR2 SQIVND come from the germline V gene (reference sequence). With 1 base removed from V and 4 bases from J, the gap between germline ends came to 11 bases. CDR3 sequence reads: CASSIVLAVKNIQYF. The DNA of the CDR3 is TGTGCCAGTAGTATAGTGCTAGCTGTTAAAAACATTCAGTACTTC.

The chain has TRBV4-3 and TRBJ2-7, with TRBD1 identical over 11 bases. V was clipped by 0 bases and J by 6 bases; unmatched bases: 4. CDR3 length equals 15 residues. CDR1 is LGHNA, CDR2 YSLEER, per germline. The CDR3 bases are TGCGCCAGCAGCCAAGATGGGACAGGGGGAGGCGAGCAGTACTTC. Translating it yields CASSQDGTGGGEQYF.

This clone was seen only once. This chain joins TRBV7-9 and TRBJ2-3; 8 bases match TRBD2. The CDR3 sequence is 15 residues long. V gave up 2 bases and J gave up 2 bases; unmatched junction bases: 3. Per germline, CDR1 SEHNR and CDR2 FQNEAQ (reference sequence). The CDR3: CASSLTRGDTDTQYF. The CDR3 nucleotides are TGTGCCAGCAGCTTAACGCGGGGGGACACAGATACGCAGTATTTT.

This clone was seen ten or more times. The rearrangement links TRBV6-1 to TRBJ2-7; 9 bases are a match to TRBD1. The V and J ends lost 0 bases and 4 bases, in that order; junction bases with no gene match: 4. CDR3 length: 15 residues. Germline V CDR1 and CDR2: MNHNS, SASEGT. CDR3 bases: TGTGCCAGCAGTGAAGCCGGGACAGGGATTTACGAGCAGTACTTC. Its translation: CASSEAGTGIYEQYF.

The J gene is TRBJ2-3, the V gene TRBV5-1, with TRBD2 matching over 8 bases. After removal of 5 bases from V and 1 base from J, the junction contained 9 bases not matched to a gene. The CDR3 runs 16 residues. Germline CDR1 SGHRS, CDR2 YFSETQ. Here the CDR3 reads CASRLPRGAGTDTQYF. The CDR3 nucleotides are TGCGCCAGCAGATTACCGCGGGGGGCGGGCACAGATACGCAGTATTTT. The full variable domain, in which reference TRBV5-1 and TRBJ2-3 provide the parts outside the CDR3, is KAGVTQTPRYLIKTRGQQVTLSCSPISGHRSVSWYQQTPGQGLQFLFEYFSETQRNKGNFPGRFSGRQFSNSRSEMNVSTLELGDSALYLCASRLPRGAGTDTQYFGPGTRLTVL.

The chain employs TRBV19 and TRBJ1-4; TRBD1 agrees at 8 bases. This CDR3 contains 15 residues. Germline lookup yields CDR1 LNHDA and CDR2 SQIVND (reference sequence). V trimming: 3 bases; J trimming: 4 bases; junction bases outside the gene matches: 4. This chain's CDR3 is CASSIRGQGNEKLFF. DNA of the CDR3: TGTGCCAGTAGTATCAGAGGACAGGGTAATGAAAAACTGTTTTTT.